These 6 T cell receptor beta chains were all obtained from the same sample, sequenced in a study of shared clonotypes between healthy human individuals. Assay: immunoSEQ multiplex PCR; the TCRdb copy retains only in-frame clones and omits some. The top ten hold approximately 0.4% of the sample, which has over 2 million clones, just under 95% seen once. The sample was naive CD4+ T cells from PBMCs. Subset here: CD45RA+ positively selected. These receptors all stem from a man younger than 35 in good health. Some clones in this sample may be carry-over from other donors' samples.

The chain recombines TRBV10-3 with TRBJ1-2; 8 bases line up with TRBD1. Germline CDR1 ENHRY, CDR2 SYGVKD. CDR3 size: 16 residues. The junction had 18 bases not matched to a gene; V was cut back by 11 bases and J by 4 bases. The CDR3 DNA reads TGTGCCGCGGCGTTGGGACAGGCCCCCCTGGGCTATGGCTACACCTTC. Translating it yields CAAALGQAPLGYGYTF.

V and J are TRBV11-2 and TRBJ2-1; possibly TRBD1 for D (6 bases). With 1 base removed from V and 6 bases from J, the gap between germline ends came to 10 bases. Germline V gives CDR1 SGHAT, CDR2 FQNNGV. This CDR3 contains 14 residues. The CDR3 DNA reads TGTGCCAGCAGCTTAGGGAGGACAGCCAATGAGCAGTTCTTC. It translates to CASSLGRTANEQFF.

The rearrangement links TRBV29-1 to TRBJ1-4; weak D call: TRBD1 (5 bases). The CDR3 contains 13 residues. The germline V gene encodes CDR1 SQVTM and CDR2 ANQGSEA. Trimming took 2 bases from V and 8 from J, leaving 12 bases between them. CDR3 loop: CSVESGREEKLFF. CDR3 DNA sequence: TGCAGCGTTGAATCGGGGCGGGAAGAAAAACTGTTTTTT.

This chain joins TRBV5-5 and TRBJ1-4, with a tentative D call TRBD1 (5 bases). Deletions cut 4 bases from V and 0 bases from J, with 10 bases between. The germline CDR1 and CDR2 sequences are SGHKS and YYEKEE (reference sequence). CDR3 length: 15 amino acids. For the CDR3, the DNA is TGTGCCAGCAGCCACCCAGGGCCAACTAATGAAAAACTGTTTTTT. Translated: CASSHPGPTNEKLFF.

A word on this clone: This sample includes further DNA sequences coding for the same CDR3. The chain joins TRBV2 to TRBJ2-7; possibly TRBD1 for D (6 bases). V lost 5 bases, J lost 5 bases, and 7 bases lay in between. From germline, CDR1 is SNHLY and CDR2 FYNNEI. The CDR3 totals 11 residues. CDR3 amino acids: CASSYRDEQYF. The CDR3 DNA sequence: TGTGCCAGCAGTTACAGGGACGAGCAGTACTTC.

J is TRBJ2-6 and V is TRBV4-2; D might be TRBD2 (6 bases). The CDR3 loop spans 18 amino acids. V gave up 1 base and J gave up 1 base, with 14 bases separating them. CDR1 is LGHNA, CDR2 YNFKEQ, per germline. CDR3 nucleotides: TGTGCCAGCAGCCAAGTTGGGACTGCCCTATCTGGGGCCAACGTCCTGACTTTC. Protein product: CASSQVGTALSGANVLTF.